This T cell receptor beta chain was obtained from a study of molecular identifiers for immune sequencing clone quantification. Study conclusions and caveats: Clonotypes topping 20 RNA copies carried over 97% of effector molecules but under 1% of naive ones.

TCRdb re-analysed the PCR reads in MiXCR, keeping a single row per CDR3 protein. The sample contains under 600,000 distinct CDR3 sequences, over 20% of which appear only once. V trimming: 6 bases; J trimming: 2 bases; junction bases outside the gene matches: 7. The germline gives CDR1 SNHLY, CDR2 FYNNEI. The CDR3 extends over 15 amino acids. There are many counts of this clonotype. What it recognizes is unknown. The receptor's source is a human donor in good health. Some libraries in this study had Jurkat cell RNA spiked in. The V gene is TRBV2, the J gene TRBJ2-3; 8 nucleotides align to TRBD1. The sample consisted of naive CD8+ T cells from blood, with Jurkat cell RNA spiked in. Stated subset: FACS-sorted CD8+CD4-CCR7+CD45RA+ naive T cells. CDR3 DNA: TGTGCCAGCAGGGATGGACAGGGACACACAGATACGCAGTATTTT. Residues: CASRDGQGHTDTQYF.